Below, 30 T cell receptor beta chains from the same sample are listed, as sequenced in a study of blood T cell repertoires in COVID-19. Here immunoSEQ multiplex PCR was the method, and the copy in TCRdb shows in-frame clones only, minus some. The table records about 260,000 clones, more than 80% of them present only once. The sample consisted of PBMCs or T cells enriched from blood (not recorded which). All receptors derive from a woman between 18 and 29 years old who had recovered from COVID-19.

This rearrangement joins TRBV10-1 to TRBJ1-2; D not certain. Germline V gives CDR1 WNHNN, CDR2 SYGVQD (reference sequence). The CDR3 length is 15 residues. V was cut by 2 bases and J by 4 bases, with 14 bases left in between. The CDR3 DNA reads TGCGCCAGCAGTGAGATTTTGACATACGCCTATGGCTACACCTTC. This gives the protein CASSEILTYAYGYTF.

The chain couples TRBV2 to TRBJ1-2, with a possible D match to TRBD1 (6 bases). V was pared by 10 bases and J by 6 bases, with 21 bases between. The CDR3 has 14 amino acids. Germline loops: CDR1 SNHLY, CDR2 FYNNEI. The CDR3 DNA is TGTGCCACCTCTGGGGGGGGCGCCGCAGATGGCTACACCTTC. Amino acids: CATSGGGAADGYTF.

This rearrangement joins TRBV3-1 (or the pseudogene TRBV3-2) to TRBJ2-7; 9 bases are a match to TRBD1. This CDR3 region has 16 residues. In germline, CDR1 is LGHDT, CDR2 YNNKEL (reference sequence). V lost 4 bases to trimming and J lost 3 bases; unmatched junction nucleotides: 10. The CDR3 is CASSPAPGQGNYEQYF. The CDR3 DNA sequence: TGTGCCAGCAGCCCAGCACCGGGACAGGGAAACTACGAGCAGTACTTC.

V usage is TRBV6-5 and J usage is TRBJ2-3; tentatively, D is TRBD2 (7 bases). The CDR3 extends over 13 amino acids. V lost 11 bases and J 5 bases, leaving 17 bases between the germline ends. Germline CDR1 MNHEY, CDR2 SVGAGI. The CDR3 reads CAGGAGAIDTQYF. The CDR3 DNA reads as TGTGCCGGGGGGGCGGGGGCTATAGATACGCAGTATTTT.

This clone came up a few times. The chain combines TRBV11-2 with TRBJ1-5; D remains ambiguous. The germline CDR1 and CDR2 sequences are SGHAT and FQNNGV. The length of the CDR3 is 13 residues. The ends were cut back, 0 bases at V and 5 bases at J, with 5 bases in the middle. The CDR3: CASSLDRYQPQHF. For the CDR3, the DNA is TGTGCCAGCAGCTTAGACAGGTATCAGCCCCAGCATTTT.

The chain carries TRBV10-1 and TRBJ2-7, with 8 bases matching TRBD1. Losses at the gene ends were 4 bases for V and 6 bases for J; bases not matched to a gene: 8. CDR1 and CDR2 (germline): WNHNN, SYGVQD (reference sequence). The CDR3 is 14 amino acids. This CDR3 reads CASSASLDRGEQYF. CDR3 sequence (DNA): TGCGCCAGCAGTGCTTCCCTTGACAGGGGCGAGCAGTACTTC.

The chain employs TRBV5-8 and TRBJ1-5, with unresolved D. CDR3 size: 15 residues. V dropped 2 bases and J dropped 10 bases, with 19 bases sitting between them. The germline CDR1 and CDR2 sequences are SGHTS and YDEGEE. The CDR3 spells CASSLGSWYSEPQHF. CDR3 nucleotide sequence: TGTGCCAGCAGCTTAGGGTCATGGTATAGCGAACCCCAGCATTTT.

The gene calls are TRBV2 and TRBJ1-2, with D unresolved. Germline V gene lookup returns CDR1 SNHLY and CDR2 FYNNEI. The CDR3 totals 12 residues. The germline V and J ends were trimmed by 2 bases and 8 bases, with 9 bases remaining between them. CDR3 bases: TGTGCCAGCAGTGAACACGGGGAGGGCTACACCTTC. This codes for CASSEHGEGYTF.

This clone was observed once. This rearrangement joins TRBV28 to TRBJ1-1, with D maybe TRBD1 (6 bases). This CDR3 has 15 residues. Trimming removed 2 bases at V and 3 bases at J, with 13 bases between. Germline CDR1 is MDHEN and CDR2 is SYDVKM. For the CDR3, the DNA is TGTGCCAGCAGTTTAGCGGGGGGGCGCGACACTGAAGCTTTCTTT. Translated, it gives CASSLAGGRDTEAFF.

The rearrangement joins TRBV19 to TRBJ1-2; TRBD1 matches at 10 bases. The CDR3 has 16 amino acids. CDR1 and CDR2 from the germline V gene are LNHDA and SQIVND (reference sequence). V shed 5 bases, J shed 2 bases, and the junction held 8 bases outside the gene matches. DNA of the CDR3: TGTGCCAGTAGTCTTTCACCGGGACAGGGGAACTATGGCTACACCTTC. Translated: CASSLSPGQGNYGYTF.

V is TRBV15 and J is TRBJ1-2; D is perhaps TRBD1 (5 bases). Germline CDR1 LNHNV, CDR2 YYDKDF (reference sequence). This CDR3 contains 15 residues. V was cut by 7 bases and J by 1 base, with 16 bases left in between. The CDR3 loop reads CATKTERTSNYGYTF. The DNA of the CDR3 is TGTGCCACCAAGACTGAAAGGACAAGTAACTATGGCTACACCTTC.

CDR3 region: CSASPGGGYGYTF. For the CDR3, the DNA is TGCAGTGCTAGTCCGGGAGGCGGCTATGGCTACACCTTC. The rearrangement uses TRBV20-1 and TRBJ1-2; no clear D gene. The V gene lost 3 bases and the J gene lost 4 bases, with 12 bases spanning the gap. The CDR3 spans 13 residues. Germline V lookup: CDR1 DFQATT, CDR2 SNEGSKA (reference sequence).

V gene TRBV2 combines with J gene TRBJ1-2; 8 positions agree with TRBD1. From germline, CDR1 is SNHLY and CDR2 FYNNEI. V lost 4 bases to trimming and J lost 6 bases; unmatched junction nucleotides: 10. The CDR3 has 15 amino acids. CDR3 residues: CASSGPTGAVHGYTF. The CDR3 DNA follows: TGTGCCAGCAGTGGGCCGACAGGGGCGGTTCATGGCTACACCTTC.

V and J are TRBV21-1 and TRBJ2-1; TRBD2, the table's D call, was not compared with the DNA. TRBV21-1 is termed a pseudogene. This CDR3 is 12 amino acids long. CDR3 sequence: CATYLGGSEQFF. The CDR3 DNA is TGTGCCACCTACTTGGGGGGGAGCGAGCAGTTCTTC.

The chain carries TRBV7-9 and TRBJ2-3; 9 bases fit TRBD2. The germline gives CDR1 SEHNR, CDR2 FQNEAQ (reference sequence). V lost 3 bases to trimming and J lost 6 bases; unmatched junction nucleotides: 4. CDR3 length: 14 residues. The CDR3 protein is CASSFERGDDTQYF. DNA for the CDR3: TGTGCCAGCAGCTTCGAGCGGGGGGATGATACGCAGTATTTT. The full variable domain, its missing parts supplied by reference TRBV7-9 and TRBJ2-3, is DTGVSQNPRHKITKRGQNVTFRCDPISEHNRLYWYRQTLGQGPEFLTYFQNEAQLEKSRLLSDRFSAERPKGSFSTLEIQRTEQGDSAMYLCASSFERGDDTQYFGPGTRLTVL.

This chain links TRBV9 with TRBJ2-2; maybe TRBD2 (6 bases). CDR1 is SGDLS, CDR2 YYNGEE, per germline. There are 15 residues in the CDR3. The V and J ends lost 0 bases and 5 bases respectively, with 11 bases between them. This CDR3 reads CASSVGREETGELFF. The CDR3 DNA is TGTGCCAGCAGCGTAGGCAGGGAGGAGACCGGGGAGCTGTTTTTT.

This chain joins TRBV5-6 and TRBJ1-6, with TRBD1 as a possible D gene (5 bases). The CDR3 is made up of 16 amino acids. The germline V gene has CDR1 SGHDT and CDR2 YYEEEE. V lost 3 bases to trimming and J lost 3 bases, with 13 bases between them. The CDR3 coding sequence is TGTGCCAGCAGCTCATCAGGCAGGGACTATAATTCACCCCTCCACTTT. Its protein is CASSSSGRDYNSPLHF.

The chain couples TRBV28 to TRBJ2-1; TRBD1 might be the D (5 bases). Looked up from germline, CDR1 is MDHEN and CDR2 is SYDVKM. V was pared by 6 bases and J by 4 bases, with 10 bases between. This CDR3 contains 13 residues. CDR3 DNA: TGTGCCAGCAGGGCGGACATTTACAATGAGCAGTTCTTC. Its protein is CASRADIYNEQFF. Complete variable domain (other parts from reference TRBV28 and TRBJ2-1): DVKVTQSSRYLVKRTGEKVFLECVQDMDHENMFWYRQDPGLGLRLIYFSYDVKMKEKGDIPEGYSVSREKKERFSLILESASTNQTSMYLCASRADIYNEQFFGPGTRLTVL.

In nucleotides, the CDR3 is TGTGCCAGCAGGGGGCAGAATCAGCCCCAGCATTTT. Translation: CASRGQNQPQHF. This chain links TRBV28 with TRBJ1-5; a weak D match, TRBD1 (5 bases). Germline V gene data show CDR1 as MDHEN and CDR2 as SYDVKM. The CDR3 runs 12 residues. V was shortened by 6 bases and J by 4 bases, with 7 bases between the two germline ends.

The V and J genes are TRBV4-1 and TRBJ1-2; unclear D gene. Trimming removed 0 bases from V and 12 bases from J, with 20 bases in between. The CDR3 is made up of 15 amino acids. The germline V gene has CDR1 MGHRA and CDR2 YSYEKL. The CDR3 coding sequence is TGCGCCAGCAGCCAAGAAGGAGGTTTGGGCTTAGCTCACACCTTC. Its translation: CASSQEGGLGLAHTF.

The chain links TRBV29-1 to TRBJ2-3; TRBD2 is a possible D gene (6 bases). Deletions cut 4 bases from V and 0 bases from J, with 8 bases between. The CDR3 runs to 13 residues. The germline CDR1 and CDR2 sequences are SQVTM and ANQGSEA. The CDR3, as DNA: TGCAGCGTTGGAAGCGGGAGCACAGATACGCAGTATTTT. Translating gives CSVGSGSTDTQYF.

This sequence joins TRBV28 and TRBJ1-1, with TRBD1 identical over 9 bases. The ends lost 8 bases at V and 5 bases at J; junction bases unmatched: 6. CDR1 and CDR2 (germline): MDHEN, SYDVKM. CDR3 length: 13 residues. The CDR3 reads CASDRGLETEAFF. CDR3 DNA sequence: TGTGCCAGCGACAGGGGGTTGGAAACTGAAGCTTTCTTT.

The chain has TRBV5-1 and TRBJ1-1; D gene unclear. The CDR3 covers 11 residues. Germline V gene sequence: CDR1 SGHRS, CDR2 YFSETQ. Trimming pared 5 bases from V and 3 bases from J, leaving 5 bases between. The CDR3 reads CASSLDTEAFF. The CDR3 DNA reads as TGCGCCAGCAGTTTAGACACTGAAGCTTTCTTT.

The gene calls are TRBV5-5 and TRBJ1-3, with a possible D match to TRBD1 (6 bases). The CDR3 consists of 17 residues. The V gene's germline CDR1 is SGHKS and CDR2 YYEKEE (reference sequence). V was clipped by 4 bases and J by 0 bases, with 17 bases between them. CDR3 sequence: CASSQRTTGPSGNTIYF. CDR3 sequence (DNA): TGTGCCAGCAGCCAAAGAACGACAGGACCCTCTGGAAACACCATATATTTT.

This sequence joins TRBV6-5 and TRBJ1-1; 11 bases fit TRBD1. Germline V lookup: CDR1 MNHEY, CDR2 SVGAGI. Trimming took 5 bases from V and 4 from J; bases not matched to a gene: 3. The CDR3 is 14 amino acids. CDR3 in DNA: TGTGCCAGCAGTAGGACAGGGGGCTTCACTGAAGCTTTCTTT. Translating gives CASSRTGGFTEAFF.

This chain links TRBV11-1 with TRBJ1-1; D gene unclear. V was pared by 5 bases and J by 2 bases, with 12 bases between. The germline gives CDR1 SGHAT, CDR2 FQDESV (reference sequence). This CDR3 is built from 14 residues. This chain's CDR3 is CASSATPGNTEAFF. The CDR3 coding sequence is TGTGCCAGCAGCGCGACACCAGGCAACACTGAAGCTTTCTTT. Full variable domain (missing parts from reference TRBV11-1 and TRBJ1-1): EAEVAQSPRYKITEKSQAVAFWCDPISGHATLYWYRQILGQGPELLVQFQDESVVDDSQLPKDRFSAERLKGVDSTLKIQPAELGDSAMYLCASSATPGNTEAFFGQGTRLTVV.

The rearrangement uses TRBV28 and TRBJ1-2, with D possibly matching TRBD1 (6 bases). The V gene lost 5 bases and the J gene lost 7 bases, with 14 bases spanning the gap. The germline V gene has CDR1 MDHEN and CDR2 SYDVKM. This CDR3 is 13 amino acids long. CDR3 residues: CASSEQGGSGYTF. The CDR3 DNA follows: TGTGCCAGCAGTGAACAGGGCGGCTCTGGCTACACCTTC.

This chain connects TRBV27 to TRBJ1-2; D unresolved. Germline CDR1 reads MNHEY; CDR2 reads SMNVEV (reference sequence). Trimming left V 7 bases short and J 4 bases short, with 10 bases between. The CDR3 runs to 12 residues. The CDR3 DNA is TGTGCCAGCAAGACGGGTTCCTATGGCTACACCTTC. This sequence encodes CASKTGSYGYTF.

This chain connects TRBV5-1 to TRBJ1-6, with 8 positions matching TRBD1. Germline CDR1 and CDR2: SGHRS and YFSETQ. There are 15 residues in the CDR3. The V segment lost 5 bases and the J segment 10 bases; nucleotides outside the gene matches: 11. The chain's CDR3 is CASRYSGTGGSPLHF. The CDR3, as DNA: TGCGCCAGCAGATACTCCGGGACAGGAGGGTCACCCCTCCACTTT.

This clone was picked up one time. The rearrangement joins TRBV6-6 to TRBJ1-4, with D unclear. This CDR3 is built from 14 residues. Germline V gives CDR1 MNHNY, CDR2 SVGAGI (reference sequence). V gave up 0 bases and J gave up 6 bases, with 8 bases separating them. The CDR3, as DNA: TGTGCCAGCAGTTACTCGAAACTGGATGAAAAACTGTTTTTT. Translating it yields CASSYSKLDEKLFF.